The 27 T cell receptor beta chains below were found in one sample sequenced in a study of blood T cell repertoires in COVID-19. Some clones are missing from TCRdb's copy, which holds only in-frame ones; the method was immunoSEQ multiplex PCR. The sample lists under 350,000 clones, approximately 86% occurring once. Sequenced input: PBMCs or T cells enriched from blood (not recorded which). The source of these receptors is a woman aged 40 to 55 with acute COVID-19.

The V and J genes are TRBV10-2 and TRBJ1-1; 10 bases map to TRBD1. The V segment lost 0 bases and the J segment 11 bases; nucleotides outside the gene matches: 0. The germline V gene encodes CDR1 WSHSY and CDR2 SAAADI. This CDR3 comprises 12 residues. This chain's CDR3 is CASSESDRGAFF. DNA for the CDR3: TGCGCCAGCAGTGAGTCGGACAGGGGGGCTTTCTTT.

This sequence joins TRBV21-1 and TRBJ2-1; TRBD2, the table's D call, was not compared with the DNA. TRBV21-1 is labeled a pseudogene. The CDR3 covers 17 residues. In DNA, the CDR3 is TGTGCCAGCAGCAAAGTGAGAGGCGCGGGAGGCGGCAATGAGCAGTTCTTC. This gives the protein CASSKVRGAGGGNEQFF.

This clone was seen only a few times. The genes are TRBV11-2 and TRBJ2-3; 9 nucleotides agree with TRBD2. The ends lost 3 bases at V and 2 bases at J; junction bases unmatched: 9. This CDR3 region has 17 residues. CDR1 and CDR2 (germline): SGHAT, FQNNGV. CDR3 amino acids: CASSLRGLAGPTDTQYF. As DNA, the CDR3 is TGTGCCAGCAGCTTGAGGGGGCTAGCGGGGCCCACAGATACGCAGTATTTT.

This clone has only a few counts. The chain carries TRBV24-1 and TRBJ2-2, with D perhaps TRBD2 (5 bases). The CDR3 totals 16 residues. V shed 0 bases and J shed 4 bases, with 11 bases lying between them. The germline V gene encodes CDR1 KGHDR and CDR2 SFDVKD. The CDR3 here is CATSDLKFGSTGELFF. CDR3 coding DNA: TGTGCCACCAGTGATTTGAAATTTGGGAGCACCGGGGAGCTGTTTTTT.

The chain is built from TRBV28 and TRBJ2-7, with a tentative D call TRBD2 (6 bases). V gave up 6 bases and J gave up 11 bases, with 20 bases separating them. Germline V gene data show CDR1 as MDHEN and CDR2 as SYDVKM. The CDR3 is made up of 13 amino acids. Here the CDR3 DNA reads TGTGCCAGCAGGCGTGGCGGGGAGTCAGGAGAGTACTTC. Protein sequence: CASRRGGESGEYF.

CDR3 loop: CASTLSRNTGELFF. CDR3 DNA sequence: TGCGCCAGCACCCTGTCGCGCAACACCGGGGAGCTGTTTTTT. V is TRBV5-1 and J is TRBJ2-2; D is undetermined. Trimming removed 6 bases from V and 2 bases from J, with 11 bases in between. CDR1 SGHRS and CDR2 YFSETQ come from the germline V gene. CDR3 size: 14 residues.

This rearrangement joins TRBV11-2 to TRBJ1-5, with 8 positions matching TRBD1. CDR3 length: 17 residues. Germline lookup yields CDR1 SGHAT and CDR2 FQNNGV. The ends lost 1 base at V and 4 bases at J; junction bases unmatched: 9. Here the CDR3 reads CASSLGSTGGGNQPQHF. The CDR3 DNA sequence: TGTGCCAGCAGCTTAGGTTCAACAGGGGGTGGTAATCAGCCCCAGCATTTT.

The chain couples TRBV24-1 to TRBJ1-2; 7 nucleotides match TRBD1. The germline gives CDR1 KGHDR, CDR2 SFDVKD. V lost 7 bases and J lost 5; bases outside the gene matches: 6. The CDR3 is 13 amino acids. CDR3 nucleotides: TGTGCCACCAGCCCGGGACAGTCGTATGGCTACACCTTC. It is translated as CATSPGQSYGYTF.

The V call is TRBV2, the J call TRBJ2-3, with 11 bases lining up with TRBD2. This CDR3 spans 17 amino acids. Per germline, CDR1 SNHLY and CDR2 FYNNEI. V was clipped by 8 bases and J by 0 bases; unmatched bases: 10. CDR3 bases: TGTGCCAGCGGACCTTGGGGACTAGCGGATAGCACAGATACGCAGTATTTT. Translated, it gives CASGPWGLADSTDTQYF. The full variable domain, in which reference TRBV2 and TRBJ2-3 provide the parts outside the CDR3, is EPEVTQTPSHQVTQMGQEVILRCVPISNHLYFYWYRQILGQKVEFLVSFYNNEISEKSEIFDDQFSVERPDGSNFTLKIRSTKLEDSAMYFCASGPWGLADSTDTQYFGPGTRLTVL.

The chain joins TRBV2 to TRBJ2-2; 9 nucleotides line up with TRBD2. The CDR3 extends over 14 amino acids. Germline V lookup: CDR1 SNHLY, CDR2 FYNNEI. Trimming removed 7 bases from V and 4 bases from J; junction bases left unmatched: 4. Here the CDR3 reads CASKLAGFTGELFF. DNA of the CDR3: TGTGCCAGCAAACTAGCGGGTTTCACCGGGGAGCTGTTTTTT. The full variable domain, with the rest looked up from reference TRBV2 and TRBJ2-2, is EPEVTQTPSHQVTQMGQEVILRCVPISNHLYFYWYRQILGQKVEFLVSFYNNEISEKSEIFDDQFSVERPDGSNFTLKIRSTKLEDSAMYFCASKLAGFTGELFFGEGSRLTVL.

The chain combines TRBV6-5 with TRBJ1-4; D is perhaps TRBD1 (5 bases). CDR3 size: 15 residues. The ends were cut back, 9 bases at V and 5 bases at J, with 19 bases in the middle. Germline values: CDR1 MNHEY, CDR2 SVGAGI. The CDR3: CASRPMTAENEKLFF. The CDR3 nucleotides are TGTGCCAGTAGACCAATGACAGCCGAGAATGAAAAACTGTTTTTT.

The V call is TRBV7-8, the J call TRBJ1-5, with D tentatively TRBD1 (6 bases). Per germline, CDR1 SGHVS and CDR2 FQNEAQ. The germline V and J ends were trimmed by 6 bases and 5 bases, with 17 bases remaining between them. The CDR3 is 15 amino acids. CDR3 bases: TGTGCCAGCAGTCCTGGAGGGGGGGCGGATCAGCCCCAGCATTTT. Its protein product is CASSPGGGADQPQHF.

This rearrangement joins TRBV5-1 to TRBJ2-3; D is perhaps TRBD2 (6 bases). Trimming took 4 bases from V and 0 from J, leaving 15 bases between them. Germline V lookup: CDR1 SGHRS, CDR2 YFSETQ. The CDR3 is 16 residues long. In DNA form, the CDR3 reads TGCGCCAGCAGCCCCCTTAGCGGAACTAGCACAGATACGCAGTATTTT. This codes for CASSPLSGTSTDTQYF. Full variable domain (missing parts from reference TRBV5-1 and TRBJ2-3): KAGVTQTPRYLIKTRGQQVTLSCSPISGHRSVSWYQQTPGQGLQFLFEYFSETQRNKGNFPGRFSGRQFSNSRSEMNVSTLELGDSALYLCASSPLSGTSTDTQYFGPGTRLTVL.

This clone was counted only a few times. The V call is TRBV28, the J call TRBJ2-7; TRBD2 matches at 9 bases. With 2 bases clipped from V and 4 bases from J, the junction kept 3 bases outside the gene matches. The CDR3 sequence is 14 residues long. Germline V gene data show CDR1 as MDHEN and CDR2 as SYDVKM. For the CDR3, the DNA is TGTGCCAGCAGTTTACTAGCGGGGCAATACGAGCAGTACTTC. It is translated as CASSLLAGQYEQYF.

This chain uses TRBV28 with TRBJ1-2; possible D gene TRBD1, 6 bases. Germline CDR1 MDHEN, CDR2 SYDVKM. V was pared by 2 bases and J by 4 bases, with 14 bases between. The CDR3 consists of 15 residues. The CDR3 spells CASSLPREGGYGYTF. The CDR3 coding sequence is TGTGCCAGCAGTTTACCGAGGGAGGGGGGCTATGGCTACACCTTC.

The V and J genes are TRBV19 and TRBJ2-3; D remains unclear. This CDR3 is 15 amino acids long. From germline, CDR1 is LNHDA and CDR2 SQIVND (reference sequence). Trimming stripped 3 bases from V and 2 bases from J, with 12 bases between. The CDR3 nucleotides read TGTGCCAGTAGTATCGCGGCGGCCTTCACAGATACGCAGTATTTT. Encoded protein: CASSIAAAFTDTQYF.

This chain connects TRBV4-1 to TRBJ2-7, with a weak D call TRBD1 (6 bases). This CDR3 spans 15 amino acids. Trimming cost V 1 base and J 5 bases, with 15 bases left between them. Germline V gene sequence: CDR1 MGHRA, CDR2 YSYEKL. Written as DNA, the CDR3 is TGCGCCAGCAGCCAAGGGACAGACCGATATGACGAGCAGTACTTC. Amino acids: CASSQGTDRYDEQYF.

This chain joins TRBV5-5 and TRBJ1-3; 7 nucleotides match TRBD1. Germline trimming cut 4 bases from V and 0 bases from J; bases unmatched to any gene: 7. The CDR3 loop spans 16 amino acids. The germline gives CDR1 SGHKS, CDR2 YYEKEE (reference sequence). CDR3 amino acids: CASSPTGPSSGNTIYF. Here the CDR3 DNA reads TGTGCCAGCAGCCCGACAGGGCCCAGCTCTGGAAACACCATATATTTT.

The rearrangement uses TRBV29-1 and TRBJ2-1; TRBD1 might be the D (6 bases). V was trimmed by 5 bases and J by 8 bases, leaving 16 bases between them. The germline CDR1 and CDR2 sequences are SQVTM and ANQGSEA. The CDR3 loop spans 13 amino acids. The CDR3 DNA follows: TGCAGCGTTCGAAGGCCCAGGGGCGATGAGCAGTTCTTC. It codes for CSVRRPRGDEQFF.

The CDR3 DNA follows: TGTGCCAGCAGTCGAATTCCAGGGGATCATCAGCCCCAGCATTTT. Its translation is CASSRIPGDHQPQHF. J is TRBJ1-5 and V is TRBV3-1 (or the pseudogene TRBV3-2); tentative D call: TRBD1 (6 bases). V lost 6 bases and J lost 5, with 17 bases in between. Germline V lookup: CDR1 LGHDT, CDR2 YNNKEL (reference sequence). The CDR3 sequence is 15 residues long.

J is TRBJ1-5 and V is TRBV10-3; 10 bases are shared with TRBD1. The V gene end was trimmed by 5 bases and the J gene end by 5 bases; junction bases not matched to a gene: 3. The length of the CDR3 is 14 residues. The germline V gene encodes CDR1 ENHRY and CDR2 SYGVKD. CDR3 DNA: TGTGCCATCAGTCTAGGACAGGGGGATCAGCCCCAGCATTTT. This encodes CAISLGQGDQPQHF.

The chain joins TRBV7-9 to TRBJ1-5; 9 bases are shared with TRBD1. Germline V CDR1 and CDR2: SEHNR, FQNEAQ (reference sequence). V lost 11 bases, J lost 0 bases, and 11 bases stayed unmatched. The CDR3 extends over 16 amino acids. CDR3 nucleotides: TGTGCCGTAGGACAGGGGACCCAAACTAGCAATCAGCCCCAGCATTTT. Translating it yields CAVGQGTQTSNQPQHF.

The chain links TRBV21-1 to TRBJ1-2; the listed D gene, TRBD1, was not tested against the DNA. TRBV21-1 is designated a pseudogene. This CDR3 region has 12 residues. DNA of the CDR3: TGTGCCATTCTCGGACAGAACTATGGCTACACCTTC. Encoded protein: CAILGQNYGYTF.

This rearrangement joins TRBV7-2 to TRBJ2-7; D unclear. Trimming stripped 5 bases from V and 7 bases from J, with 12 bases between. The V gene's germline CDR1 is SGHTA and CDR2 FQGNSA. The CDR3 runs to 12 residues. CDR3 DNA: TGTGCCAGCAGCGCAGCCCCCGGGGAGCAGTACTTC. Its protein product is CASSAAPGEQYF.

V is TRBV19 and J is TRBJ1-5; weak D call: TRBD1 (5 bases). Germline V gene data show CDR1 as LNHDA and CDR2 as SQIVND (reference sequence). The CDR3 is 15 residues long. V was shortened by 3 bases and J by 3 bases, with 12 bases between the two germline ends. CDR3 in amino acids: CASSIYRQANQPQHF. CDR3 nucleotide sequence: TGTGCCAGTAGTATCTACAGGCAGGCCAATCAGCCCCAGCATTTT.

The chain has TRBV21-1 and TRBJ2-7; no DNA check was done on the table's D call, TRBD2. TRBV21-1 counts as a pseudogene. The CDR3 is made up of 17 amino acids. CDR3: CASSETSGDLSSYEQYF. CDR3 DNA sequence: TGTGCCAGCAGCGAAACTAGCGGGGATCTCTCTTCCTACGAGCAGTACTTC.

The genes are TRBV7-2 and TRBJ1-1; D unclear. Germline V gene data show CDR1 as SGHTA and CDR2 as FQGNSA. The length of the CDR3 is 14 residues. V was cut by 4 bases and J by 0 bases, with 9 bases left in between. The CDR3 loop reads CASSSQAMNTEAFF. The CDR3 nucleotides read TGTGCCAGCAGCTCCCAGGCTATGAACACTGAAGCTTTCTTT.